A single sample gave rise to the 32 T cell receptor beta chains below, sequenced in a study of naive and memory T cell subsets. Notes on the study in general: Naive repertoires, especially CD8, held a few larger clonotypes, possibly memory cells re-expressing CD45RA.

These receptors' antigens are unknown. An equimolar mix of two oligonucleotides served as the beta constant-region primer for TRBC1 and TRBC2. Four rounds of PCR amplified the ligated cDNA using nested alpha and beta constant-region primers plus SP2. TCRdb analysed the UMI-ligation and nested PCR reads with MiXCR anew, one entry per CDR3 protein. The sample lists about 90,000 distinct CDR3 sequences, approximately 11% occurring once. The sequenced sample consisted of naive CD4+ T cells from blood. These receptors came from a human donor in good health.

This chain joins TRBV6-2 or TRBV6-3 and TRBJ1-1, with a possible D match to TRBD1 (5 bases). Trimming left V 4 bases short and J 11 bases short, with 20 bases between. The CDR3 runs to 14 residues. From germline, CDR1 is MNHEY and CDR2 SVGEGT. CDR3: CASSSSGKGTPAFF. The CDR3, as DNA: TGTGCCAGCAGTTCATCAGGCAAAGGGACGCCGGCTTTCTTT.

In its sample, this clonotype was seen many times. J is TRBJ2-7 and V is TRBV1; the table calls TRBD1, which could not be checked here. TRBV1 is a recognized pseudogene. This CDR3 spans 19 amino acids. CDR3 nucleotides: TGCACCAGCAGCCAAGATGGGGGGACAGGGGCTAAGGGGCCCTACGAGCAGTACTTC. It is translated as CTSSQDGGTGAKGPYEQYF.

This clonotype was counted a few times. V and J are TRBV7-9 and TRBJ1-1; TRBD1 is a possible D gene (6 bases). Trimming took off 6 bases at V and 0 bases at J, with 20 bases between the two ends. Germline lookup yields CDR1 SEHNR and CDR2 FQNEAQ (reference sequence). The CDR3 length is 17 residues. This CDR3 is CASSIGRGTLMNTEAFF. The CDR3 coding sequence is TGTGCCAGCAGTATAGGGAGGGGGACCCTAATGAACACTGAAGCTTTCTTT.

This clonotype was observed many times. The rearrangement links TRBV20-1 to TRBJ2-1, with a tentative D call TRBD2 (5 bases). V dropped 5 bases and J dropped 13 bases, with 15 bases sitting between them. Germline CDR1 is DFQATT and CDR2 is SNEGSKA (reference sequence). There are 11 residues in the CDR3. The CDR3 sequence: CSAWRFGSQFF. The CDR3, as DNA: TGCAGTGCTTGGAGGTTTGGAAGTCAGTTCTTC.

This clonotype has just a few counts. J is TRBJ2-7 and V is TRBV28; possibly TRBD2 for D (5 bases). The length of the CDR3 is 13 residues. Trimming took 6 bases from V and 7 from J, leaving 16 bases between them. Germline V gene data show CDR1 as MDHEN and CDR2 as SYDVKM. CDR3 loop: CASRRTAQKEQYF. CDR3 DNA sequence: TGTGCCAGCAGGCGGACTGCTCAAAAGGAGCAGTACTTC.

This clonotype came up many times. The chain links TRBV4-3 to TRBJ2-7, with D possibly TRBD1 on 6 matching bases. The CDR3 length is 15 residues. Deletions cut 0 bases from V and 4 bases from J, with 13 bases between. Germline V lookup: CDR1 LGHNA, CDR2 YSLEER. CDR3 in amino acids: CASSQEGQGRYEQYF. The DNA of the CDR3 is TGCGCCAGCAGCCAAGAAGGGCAGGGGCGGTACGAGCAGTACTTC.

V is TRBV3-1 and J is TRBJ2-7; D could derive from TRBD1 or TRBD2 (5 bases each). The CDR3 runs 15 residues. The V gene lost 1 base and the J gene lost 2 bases, with 12 bases spanning the gap. Germline CDR1 and CDR2: LGHDT and YNNKEL (reference sequence). Here the CDR3 reads CASSQAVGVTYEQYF. As DNA, the CDR3 is TGTGCCAGCAGCCAAGCGGTGGGGGTTACCTACGAGCAGTACTTC.

There are many counts of this clonotype. The V call is TRBV27, the J call TRBJ1-6; D remains ambiguous. CDR3 length equals 12 residues. Per germline, CDR1 MNHEY and CDR2 SMNVEV (reference sequence). V lost 2 bases to trimming and J lost 16 bases, with 12 bases between them. CDR3 coding DNA: TGTGCCAGCAGTTTACCCTCCCCCATTCTCCACTTT. It encodes CASSLPSPILHF.

The DNA for the CDR3 is TGTGCCAGCAGTCGAGACAGGGCTACAGATACGCAGTATTTT. Protein sequence: CASSRDRATDTQYF. The chain carries TRBV7-9 and TRBJ2-3, with TRBD1 matching 7 bases. Germline lookup yields CDR1 SEHNR and CDR2 FQNEAQ (reference sequence). The CDR3 is 14 amino acids. Trimming took 6 bases from V and 3 from J; bases not matched to a gene: 6.

This clonotype was seen more than once but under ten times. The chain combines TRBV11-2 with TRBJ2-3; TRBD1 matches at 7 bases. Germline values: CDR1 SGHAT, CDR2 FQNNGV. The CDR3 covers 16 residues. J gave up 0 bases and V 8 bases, and 11 bases lay outside the gene matches. CDR3 residues: CASSPGRGLSTDTQYF. As DNA, the CDR3 is TGTGCCAGCTCGCCTGGTAGGGGGCTAAGCACAGATACGCAGTATTTT.

V gene TRBV14 combines with J gene TRBJ2-3, with a possible D match to TRBD1 (6 bases). The V gene lost 3 bases and the J gene lost 8 bases, with 15 bases spanning the gap. Germline V gene sequence: CDR1 SGHDN, CDR2 FVKESK. CDR3 length: 14 residues. The CDR3 coding sequence is TGTGCCAGCAGCCAGGCCAGGGGTTCAGTTACGCAGTATTTT. It codes for CASSQARGSVTQYF.

There are many counts of this clonotype. V usage is TRBV20-1 and J usage is TRBJ2-3, with 7 bases matching TRBD2. Trimming removed 5 bases from V and 4 bases from J; junction bases left unmatched: 9. This CDR3 is 14 amino acids long. Germline V lookup: CDR1 DFQATT, CDR2 SNEGSKA (reference sequence). CDR3: CSAAQGGPADTQYF. CDR3 coding DNA: TGCAGTGCTGCTCAGGGAGGGCCAGCAGATACGCAGTATTTT.

There are many counts of this clonotype. The chain uses TRBV5-1 and TRBJ2-7; TRBD1 is a possible D gene (5 bases). Trimming took 3 bases from V and 2 from J, leaving 9 bases between them. CDR3 length equals 13 residues. Germline V gene data show CDR1 as SGHRS and CDR2 as YFSETQ. The CDR3 DNA reads as TGCGCCAGCAGCTCCGGACAAACCTACGAGCAGTACTTC. This encodes CASSSGQTYEQYF. The complete variable domain, with remaining parts taken from reference TRBV5-1 and TRBJ2-7, reads KAGVTQTPRYLIKTRGQQVTLSCSPISGHRSVSWYQQTPGQGLQFLFEYFSETQRNKGNFPGRFSGRQFSNSRSEMNVSTLELGDSALYLCASSSGQTYEQYFGPGTRLTVT.

This clonotype was seen only a few times. This chain links TRBV7-9 with TRBJ1-3; no clear D gene. The germline V gene has CDR1 SEHNR and CDR2 FQNEAQ (reference sequence). This CDR3 region has 15 residues. Trimming shortened V by 11 bases and J by 4 bases, and 21 bases separated the two germline ends. The CDR3 spells CAVGTEPTSGNTIYF. The CDR3 nucleotides read TGTGCCGTGGGAACAGAGCCAACTTCGGGAAACACCATATATTTT.

This clonotype was seen many times. V usage is TRBV7-3 and J usage is TRBJ1-1; 7 bases map to TRBD1. This CDR3 comprises 13 residues. Per the germline V gene, CDR1 is SGHTA and CDR2 is FQGTGA. The V gene end was trimmed by 4 bases and the J gene end by 7 bases; junction bases not matched to a gene: 6. CDR3 nucleotides: TGTGCCAGCAGCTCGACAGGGCGGATTGAAGCTTTCTTT. Protein sequence: CASSSTGRIEAFF.

Ten or more counts support this clonotype. The rearrangement uses TRBV20-1 and TRBJ2-3; no clear D gene. V was trimmed by 5 bases and J by 1 base, leaving 13 bases between them. Germline CDR1 is DFQATT and CDR2 is SNEGSKA (reference sequence). The CDR3 is 14 residues long. The CDR3 sequence: CSAPTKGRTDTQYF. The CDR3 DNA reads TGCAGTGCTCCAACCAAGGGCCGCACAGATACGCAGTATTTT.

A remark on this clonotype: A junction boundary mismatches the germline segment, possibly from a read error. The rearrangement joins TRBV6-2 or TRBV6-3 to TRBJ2-7, with a possible D match to TRBD1 (6 bases). This CDR3 has 16 amino acids. Germline values: CDR1 MNHEY, CDR2 SVGEGT. CDR3 sequence (DNA): TGTGCCAGCAGTATTCCCTCGGGTGGGGGCTCCTACGAGCGGTACTTC. Its protein is CASSIPSGGGSYERYF.

The table lists this clonotype with a few counts. This sequence joins TRBV7-2 and TRBJ2-7; 7 bases fit TRBD2. Trimming removed 5 bases from V and 2 bases from J; junction bases left unmatched: 6. Per germline, CDR1 SGHTA and CDR2 FQGNSA. The CDR3 consists of 14 residues. The CDR3 region has the DNA TGTGCCAGCAGCCTCTCCGGGACTACCTACGAGCAGTACTTC. Its protein is CASSLSGTTYEQYF.

This clonotype was recorded a few times. This chain links TRBV27 with TRBJ1-6; D might be TRBD1 (5 bases). V was cut by 6 bases and J by 7 bases, with 16 bases left in between. This CDR3 has 15 amino acids. Germline-derived CDR1 and CDR2 are MNHEY and SMNVEV (reference sequence). DNA of the CDR3: TGTGCCAGCAGAGCCCTCGGAGGGGTGAATTCACCCCTCCACTTT. It is translated as CASRALGGVNSPLHF.

This clonotype was found many times. This chain connects TRBV24-1 to TRBJ2-3, with D unresolved. The V gene's germline CDR1 is KGHDR and CDR2 SFDVKD. Trimming shortened V by 4 bases and J by 4 bases, and 14 bases separated the two germline ends. The CDR3 runs to 15 residues. The DNA of the CDR3 is TGTGCCACCAGTGACCCGGCTAATCGACCAGATACGCAGTATTTT. Its protein is CATSDPANRPDTQYF.

This clonotype has at least ten counts. The chain is built from TRBV7-2 and TRBJ2-3, with D hard to call. The CDR3 covers 15 residues. Looked up from germline, CDR1 is SGHTA and CDR2 is FQGNSA. Between the trimmed V and J ends, which lost 2 bases and 1 base, there was a span of 10 bases. In DNA form, the CDR3 reads TGTGCCAGCAGCTTACAGGCATTTGGCACAGATACGCAGTATTTT. Protein: CASSLQAFGTDTQYF.

There are a few counts of this clonotype. The genes are TRBV5-1 and TRBJ2-3; D not resolved. V was pared by 4 bases and J by 5 bases, with 17 bases between. Germline V gene sequence: CDR1 SGHRS, CDR2 YFSETQ. There are 15 residues in the CDR3. The CDR3 DNA reads TGCGCCAGCAGCAGAGCCGACCGTGTAGGAGATACGCAGTATTTT. This gives the protein CASSRADRVGDTQYF.

This clonotype was recorded at least ten times. The chain has TRBV12-3 or TRBV12-4 and TRBJ2-3; 8 bases match TRBD1. The CDR3 totals 16 residues. Trimming removed 4 bases from V and 2 bases from J; junction bases left unmatched: 8. The CDR3 protein is CASSSRGRGPTDTQYF. CDR3 bases: TGTGCCAGCAGTTCCCGTGGCAGGGGGCCCACAGATACGCAGTATTTT.

This clonotype was seen at least ten times. The V gene is TRBV3-1, the J gene TRBJ2-1; D unresolved. CDR3 length: 13 residues. Germline assignment: CDR1 LGHDT and CDR2 YNNKEL (reference sequence). The V end was cut by 3 bases, the J end by 7 bases, with 10 bases between. The CDR3, as DNA: TGTGCCAGCAGCCAGACGTACGTGAATGAGCAGTTCTTC. Its protein is CASSQTYVNEQFF.

This clonotype has only a few counts. This rearrangement joins TRBV29-1 to TRBJ2-7; 14 positions agree with TRBD2. Losses at the gene ends were 6 bases for V and 7 bases for J; bases not matched to a gene: 8. Germline CDR1 SQVTM, CDR2 ANQGSEA. The CDR3 length is 14 residues. The CDR3 bases are TGCAGCGTCACAGATGGACTAGCGGGAGGAGAGCAGTACTTC. Translation gives CSVTDGLAGGEQYF.

The chain employs TRBV7-9 and TRBJ2-7, with D tentatively TRBD2 (6 bases). The V gene's germline CDR1 is SEHNR and CDR2 FQNEAQ (reference sequence). CDR3 length: 14 amino acids. The germline V and J ends were trimmed by 1 base and 2 bases, with 9 bases remaining between them. The CDR3 coding sequence is TGTGCCAGCAGCTTAGTGGAGGGCCCCTACGAGCAGTACTTC. Translated, it gives CASSLVEGPYEQYF.

A remark on this clonotype: With a much larger clone just one base away, this may be a read error. In nucleotides, the CDR3 is TGTGCCACCAGCGCCGGGTACTATTGGGGAAATGAGCAGTTCTTC. Amino acid sequence: CATSAGYYWGNEQFF. The chain recombines TRBV24-1 with TRBJ2-1; D gene ambiguous. V shed 7 bases and J shed 7 bases, with 19 bases lying between them. The CDR3 runs to 15 residues. Germline V gives CDR1 KGHDR, CDR2 SFDVKD.

The J gene is TRBJ2-4, the V gene TRBV6-2 or TRBV6-3; the match to TRBD2 covers 7 bases. The junction had 9 bases not matched to a gene; V was cut back by 10 bases and J by 0 bases. The V gene's germline CDR1 is MNHEY and CDR2 SVGEGT. CDR3 length equals 15 residues. CDR3 sequence: CATPSGARAKNIQYF. CDR3 bases: TGTGCCACCCCAAGCGGGGCTAGAGCCAAAAACATTCAGTACTTC.

This clonotype was observed many times. The V and J genes are TRBV2 and TRBJ2-1, with D possibly being TRBD1 (6 bases). V lost 7 bases to trimming and J lost 3 bases, with 13 bases between them. CDR3 size: 14 residues. The germline gives CDR1 SNHLY, CDR2 FYNNEI. CDR3 in DNA: TGTGCCAGCATCGGACAGTGGTTCTACAATGAGCAGTTCTTC. Its protein is CASIGQWFYNEQFF.

The chain combines TRBV5-5 with TRBJ2-5; D call uncertain. Germline V gives CDR1 SGHKS, CDR2 YYEKEE (reference sequence). CDR3 length: 13 amino acids. Trimming shortened V by 2 bases and J by 2 bases, and 7 bases separated the two germline ends. The CDR3 nucleotides are TGTGCCAGCAGCTTATCATTGCAAGAGACCCAGTACTTC. Encoded protein: CASSLSLQETQYF.

This clonotype showed up just a few times. The chain combines TRBV2 with TRBJ1-2, with D tentatively TRBD1 (6 bases). V shed 0 bases and J shed 4 bases, with 15 bases lying between them. Germline assignment: CDR1 SNHLY and CDR2 FYNNEI. This CDR3 is built from 16 residues. The CDR3, as DNA: TGTGCCAGCAGTGAAGCGCGGACAGCCTTATCCTATGGCTACACCTTC. Amino acid sequence: CASSEARTALSYGYTF.

This clonotype was observed a handful of times. V is TRBV12-3 or TRBV12-4 and J is TRBJ2-3; TRBD2 might be the D (7 bases). With 0 bases removed from V and 0 bases from J, the gap between germline ends came to 16 bases. The CDR3 spans 18 residues. In DNA form, the CDR3 reads TGTGCCAGCAGTTTAGCCCAGGGGAGGGAATATAGCACAGATACGCAGTATTTT. Amino acids: CASSLAQGREYSTDTQYF.